This TCR beta chain came from a study of blood T cell repertoires in COVID-19. Whole-study context: Samples of COVID-19 (acute and convalescent) were obtained from the United States, Italy and Spain. Sample material is recorded as cDNA or gDNA derived from T cells, B-cell-depleted T cells, or PBMCs.

Original processing methods: For nucleated cells, counts were estimated from reference gene primer amplification. Libraries were prepared by immunoSEQ multiplex PCR; TCRdb keeps only in-frame clonotypes and omits some of them. The D gene and trimming were derived from the DNA, and the V and J assignments and clone size from that table. Among about 140,000 clones listed, over 80% were seen once. This CDR3 has 18 amino acids. CDR1 and CDR2 (germline): LGHNA, YNFKEQ. Trimming cost V 3 bases and J 2 bases; bases outside gene matches: 8. The sequencing input was peripheral blood. The origin of this receptor is a human donor in a cohort sampled during active COVID-19. V and J are TRBV4-2 and TRBJ2-6, with 9 bases matching TRBD1. CDR3 nucleotides: TGTGCCAGCAGCCAGCGGACAGGGGCCGTGGCTGGGGCCAACGTCCTGACTTTC. Its protein is CASSQRTGAVAGANVLTF.